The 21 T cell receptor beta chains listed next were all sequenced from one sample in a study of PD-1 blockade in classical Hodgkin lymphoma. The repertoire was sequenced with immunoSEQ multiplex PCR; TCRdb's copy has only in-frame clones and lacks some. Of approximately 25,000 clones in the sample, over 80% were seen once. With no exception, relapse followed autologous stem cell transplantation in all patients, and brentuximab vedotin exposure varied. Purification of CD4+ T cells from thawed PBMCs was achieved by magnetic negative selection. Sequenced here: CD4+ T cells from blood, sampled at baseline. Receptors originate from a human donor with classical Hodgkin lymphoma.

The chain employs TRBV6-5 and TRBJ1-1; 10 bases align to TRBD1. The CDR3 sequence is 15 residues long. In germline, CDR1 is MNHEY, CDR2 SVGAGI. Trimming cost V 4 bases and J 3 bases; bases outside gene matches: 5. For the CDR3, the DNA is TGTGCCAGCAGTTTTCTGGACAGGGGGGACACTGAAGCTTTCTTT. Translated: CASSFLDRGDTEAFF.

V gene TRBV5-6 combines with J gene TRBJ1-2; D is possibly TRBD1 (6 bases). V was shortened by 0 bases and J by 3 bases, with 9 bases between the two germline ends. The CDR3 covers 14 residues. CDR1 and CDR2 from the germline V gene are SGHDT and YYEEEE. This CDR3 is CASSLDRVDYGYTF. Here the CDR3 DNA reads TGTGCCAGCAGCTTGGACAGGGTCGACTATGGCTACACCTTC.

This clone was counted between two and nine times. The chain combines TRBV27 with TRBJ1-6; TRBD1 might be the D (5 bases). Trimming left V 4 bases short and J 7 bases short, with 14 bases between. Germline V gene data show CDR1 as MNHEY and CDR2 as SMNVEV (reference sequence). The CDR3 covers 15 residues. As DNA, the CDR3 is TGTGCCAGCAGTTCCCGTCCCAGGGAGAATTCACCCCTCCACTTT. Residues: CASSSRPRENSPLHF.

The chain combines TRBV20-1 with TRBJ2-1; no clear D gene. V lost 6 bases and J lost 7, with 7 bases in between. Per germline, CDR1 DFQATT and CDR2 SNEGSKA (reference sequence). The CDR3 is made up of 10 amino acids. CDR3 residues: CSAFRNEQFF. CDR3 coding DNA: TGCAGTGCATTCAGGAATGAGCAGTTCTTC.

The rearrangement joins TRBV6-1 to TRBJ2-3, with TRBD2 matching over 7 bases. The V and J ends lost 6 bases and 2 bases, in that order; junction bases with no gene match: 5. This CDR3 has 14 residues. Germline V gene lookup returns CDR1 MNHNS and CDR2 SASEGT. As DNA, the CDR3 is TGTGCCAGCAGCCCGGGACTAAACACAGATACGCAGTATTTT. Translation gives CASSPGLNTDTQYF.

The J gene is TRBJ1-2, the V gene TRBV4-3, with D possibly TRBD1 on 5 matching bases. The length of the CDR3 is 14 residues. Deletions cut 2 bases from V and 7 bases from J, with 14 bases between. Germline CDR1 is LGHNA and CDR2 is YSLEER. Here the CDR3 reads CASSQSYRGTGYTF. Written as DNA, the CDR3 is TGCGCCAGCAGCCAAAGTTATCGAGGGACTGGCTACACCTTC.

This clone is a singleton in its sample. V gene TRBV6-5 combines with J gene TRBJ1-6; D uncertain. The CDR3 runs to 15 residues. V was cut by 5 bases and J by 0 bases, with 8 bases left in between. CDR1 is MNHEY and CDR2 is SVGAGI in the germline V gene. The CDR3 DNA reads TGTGCCAGCAGTAGGCAGAGCTCCTATAATTCACCCCTCCACTTT. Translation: CASSRQSSYNSPLHF.

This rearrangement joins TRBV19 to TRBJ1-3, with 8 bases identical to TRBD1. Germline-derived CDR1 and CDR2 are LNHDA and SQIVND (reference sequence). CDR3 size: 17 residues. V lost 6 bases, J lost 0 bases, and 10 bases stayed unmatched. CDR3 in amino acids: CASSRRTGGSSGNTIYF. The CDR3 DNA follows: TGTGCCAGTAGCCGGCGAACAGGGGGAAGCTCTGGAAACACCATATATTTT.

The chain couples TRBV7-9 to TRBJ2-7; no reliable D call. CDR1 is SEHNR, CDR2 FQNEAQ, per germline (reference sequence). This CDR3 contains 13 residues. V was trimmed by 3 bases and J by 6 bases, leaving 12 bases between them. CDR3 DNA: TGTGCCAGCAGCTTTAGGCCGGGCAGCGAGCAGTACTTC. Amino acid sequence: CASSFRPGSEQYF.

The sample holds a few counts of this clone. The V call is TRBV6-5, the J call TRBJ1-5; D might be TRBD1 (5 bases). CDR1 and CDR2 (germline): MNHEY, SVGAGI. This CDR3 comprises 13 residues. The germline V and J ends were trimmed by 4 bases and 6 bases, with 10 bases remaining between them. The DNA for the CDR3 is TGTGCCAGCAGTTGGGGGGAAGGTCAGCCCCAGCATTTT. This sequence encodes CASSWGEGQPQHF.

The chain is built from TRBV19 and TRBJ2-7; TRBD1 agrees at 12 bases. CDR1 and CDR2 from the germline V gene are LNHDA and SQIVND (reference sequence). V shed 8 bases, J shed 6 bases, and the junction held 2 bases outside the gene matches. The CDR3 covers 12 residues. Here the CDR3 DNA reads TGTGCCAGTGGGACAGGGGGCTTCGAGCAGTACTTC. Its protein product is CASGTGGFEQYF.

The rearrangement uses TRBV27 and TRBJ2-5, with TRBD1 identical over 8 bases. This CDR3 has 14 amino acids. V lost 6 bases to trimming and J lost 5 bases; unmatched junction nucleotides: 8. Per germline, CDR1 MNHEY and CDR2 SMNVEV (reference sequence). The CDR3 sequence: CASRARQGPETQYF. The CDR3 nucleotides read TGTGCCAGCAGGGCACGACAGGGGCCCGAGACCCAGTACTTC.

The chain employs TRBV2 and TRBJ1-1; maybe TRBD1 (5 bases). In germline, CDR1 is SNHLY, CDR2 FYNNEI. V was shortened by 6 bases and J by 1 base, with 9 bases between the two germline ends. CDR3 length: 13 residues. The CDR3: CASRDGQNTEAFF. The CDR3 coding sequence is TGTGCCAGCAGAGATGGACAGAACACTGAAGCTTTCTTT.

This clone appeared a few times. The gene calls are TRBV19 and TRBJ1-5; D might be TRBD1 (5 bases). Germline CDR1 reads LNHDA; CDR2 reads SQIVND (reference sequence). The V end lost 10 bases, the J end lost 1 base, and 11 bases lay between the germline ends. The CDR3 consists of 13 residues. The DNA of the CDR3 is TGTGCCACCGGGGACGCGAGCAATCAGCCCCAGCATTTT. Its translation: CATGDASNQPQHF.

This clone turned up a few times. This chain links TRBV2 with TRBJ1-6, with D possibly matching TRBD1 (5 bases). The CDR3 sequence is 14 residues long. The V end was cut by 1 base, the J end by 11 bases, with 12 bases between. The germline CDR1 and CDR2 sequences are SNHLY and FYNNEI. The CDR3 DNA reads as TGTGCCAGCAGTGAAGGGCAGGGATGGGCACCCCTCCACTTT. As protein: CASSEGQGWAPLHF.

This CDR3 is CASSELQGITEAFF. The DNA for the CDR3 is TGTGCCAGCAGTGAGCTACAGGGAATCACTGAAGCTTTCTTT. The gene calls are TRBV6-1 and TRBJ1-1, with D perhaps matching TRBD1 (6 bases). Germline lookup yields CDR1 MNHNS and CDR2 SASEGT. The V gene lost 3 bases and the J gene lost 4 bases, with 12 bases spanning the gap. The CDR3 has 14 residues.

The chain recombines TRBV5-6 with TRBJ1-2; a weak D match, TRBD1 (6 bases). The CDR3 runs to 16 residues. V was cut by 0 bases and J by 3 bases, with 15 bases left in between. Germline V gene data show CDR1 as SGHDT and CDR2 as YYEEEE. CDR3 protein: CASSLVRHTGHYGYTF. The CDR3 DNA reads TGTGCCAGCAGCTTGGTTAGGCACACAGGGCACTATGGCTACACCTTC.

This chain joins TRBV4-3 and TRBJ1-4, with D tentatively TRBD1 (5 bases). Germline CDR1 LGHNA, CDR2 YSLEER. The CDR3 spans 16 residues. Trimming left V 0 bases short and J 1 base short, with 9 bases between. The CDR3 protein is CASSQDRGLTNEKLFF. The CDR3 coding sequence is TGCGCCAGCAGCCAAGATAGGGGCTTAACTAATGAAAAACTGTTTTTT.

The CDR3 nucleotides are TGTGCCAGCAGGGCCGGGACCACCTCAGATACGCAGTATTTT. As protein: CASRAGTTSDTQYF. V and J are TRBV5-6 and TRBJ2-3; either TRBD1 or TRBD2 may fit D (5 bases each). CDR3 length: 14 amino acids. Germline CDR1 SGHDT, CDR2 YYEEEE. V dropped 5 bases and J dropped 4 bases, with 14 bases sitting between them.

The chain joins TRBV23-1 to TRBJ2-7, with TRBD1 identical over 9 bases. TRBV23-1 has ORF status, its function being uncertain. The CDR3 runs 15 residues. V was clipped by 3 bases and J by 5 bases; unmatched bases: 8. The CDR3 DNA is TGCGCCAGCAGTCAGGGGGGACAGGGTTGTAACGAGCAGTACTTC. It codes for CASSQGGQGCNEQYF.

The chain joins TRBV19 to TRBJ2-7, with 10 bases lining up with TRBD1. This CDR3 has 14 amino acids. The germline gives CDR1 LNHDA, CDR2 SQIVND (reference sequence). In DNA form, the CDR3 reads TGTGCAACAGACCCGGGACAGGGGACCTGGGAGCAGTACTTC. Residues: CATDPGQGTWEQYF.